Sequencing of this TCR beta chain was carried out in a study of OX40 agonist ivuxolimab in advanced cancers. The junction had 11 bases not matched to a gene; V was cut back by 7 bases and J by 0 bases. Germline values: CDR1 SQVTM, CDR2 ANQGSEA. The CDR3 sequence is 15 residues long. The table came from immunoSEQ multiplex PCR; TCRdb's copy has only in-frame clones and leaves some out. The profile shows 82,000 or so clones, about nine tenths of them singletons. This clone was observed a handful of times. This receptor was taken from an adult with an advanced solid tumor such as melanoma, head and neck, liver or kidney cancer. V gene TRBV29-1 combines with J gene TRBJ1-1; TRBD1 agrees at 7 bases. Sequencing used CD4+ or CD8+ T cells sorted from blood, obtained in a trial of the OX40 agonist ivuxolimab. CDR3 sequence reads: CSADGQDLLNTEAFF. In DNA, the CDR3 is TGCAGCGCAGACGGACAGGACCTTTTGAACACTGAAGCTTTCTTT.